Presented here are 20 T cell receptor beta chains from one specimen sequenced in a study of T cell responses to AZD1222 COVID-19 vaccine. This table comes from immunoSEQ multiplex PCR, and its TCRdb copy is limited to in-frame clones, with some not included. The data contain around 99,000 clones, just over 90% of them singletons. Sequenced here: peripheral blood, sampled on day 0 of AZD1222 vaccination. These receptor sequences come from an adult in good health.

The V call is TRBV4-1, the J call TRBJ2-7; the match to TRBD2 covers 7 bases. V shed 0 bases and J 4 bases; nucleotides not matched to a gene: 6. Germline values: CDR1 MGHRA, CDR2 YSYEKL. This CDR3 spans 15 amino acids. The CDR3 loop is CASSQDIPSGYEQYF. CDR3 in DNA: TGCGCCAGCAGCCAAGATATTCCTAGCGGTTACGAGCAGTACTTC.

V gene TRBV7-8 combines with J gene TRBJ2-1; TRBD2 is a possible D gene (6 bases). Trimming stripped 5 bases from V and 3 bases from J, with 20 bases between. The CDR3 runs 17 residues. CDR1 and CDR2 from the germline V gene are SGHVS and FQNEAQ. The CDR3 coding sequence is TGTGCCAGCAGCCCAACTCTTGGGGGGAGCTTCTACAATGAGCAGTTCTTC. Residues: CASSPTLGGSFYNEQFF.

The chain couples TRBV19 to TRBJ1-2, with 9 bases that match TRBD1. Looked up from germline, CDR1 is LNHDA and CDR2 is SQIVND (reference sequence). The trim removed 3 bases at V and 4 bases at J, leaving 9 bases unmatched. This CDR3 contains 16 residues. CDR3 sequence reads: CASSILPGQGAYGYTF. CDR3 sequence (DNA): TGTGCCAGTAGTATCCTGCCGGGACAGGGAGCCTATGGCTACACCTTC. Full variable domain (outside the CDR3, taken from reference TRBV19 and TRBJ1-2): DGGITQSPKYLFRKEGQNVTLSCEQNLNHDAMYWYRQDPGQGLRLIYYSQIVNDFQKGDIAEGYSVSREKKESFPLTVTSAQKNPTAFYLCASSILPGQGAYGYTFGSGTRLTVV.

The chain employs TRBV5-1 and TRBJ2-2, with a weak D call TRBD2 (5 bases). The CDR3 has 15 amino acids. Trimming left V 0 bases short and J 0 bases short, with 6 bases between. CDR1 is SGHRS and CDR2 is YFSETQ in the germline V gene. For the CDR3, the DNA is TGCGCCAGCAGCTTGGAGCGGTCGAACACCGGGGAGCTGTTTTTT. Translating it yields CASSLERSNTGELFF.

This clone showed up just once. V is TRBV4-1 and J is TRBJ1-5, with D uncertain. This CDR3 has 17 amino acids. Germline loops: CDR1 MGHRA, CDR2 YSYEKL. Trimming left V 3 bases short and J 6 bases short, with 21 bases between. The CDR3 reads CASSQGGIGRFGQPQHF. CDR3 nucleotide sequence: TGCGCCAGCAGCCAGGGAGGGATTGGTAGGTTCGGTCAGCCCCAGCATTTT.

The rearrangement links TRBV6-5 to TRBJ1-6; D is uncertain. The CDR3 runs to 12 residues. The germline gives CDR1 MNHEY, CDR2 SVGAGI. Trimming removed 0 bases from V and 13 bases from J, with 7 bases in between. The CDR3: CASSYSGGPLHF. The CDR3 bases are TGTGCCAGCAGTTACTCGGGAGGGCCCCTCCACTTT.

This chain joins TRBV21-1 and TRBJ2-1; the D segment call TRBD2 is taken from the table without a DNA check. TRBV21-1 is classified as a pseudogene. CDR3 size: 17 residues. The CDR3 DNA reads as TGTGCCAGCAGCAGAGAGACTAGCGGGAGTACATCCCATGAGCAGTTCTTC. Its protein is CASSRETSGSTSHEQFF.

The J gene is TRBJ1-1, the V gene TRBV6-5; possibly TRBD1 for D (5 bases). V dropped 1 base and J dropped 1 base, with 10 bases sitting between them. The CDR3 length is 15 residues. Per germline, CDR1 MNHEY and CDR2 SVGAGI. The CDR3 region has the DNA TGTGCCAGCAGTTACTTGGGGCCTAAGAACACTGAAGCTTTCTTT. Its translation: CASSYLGPKNTEAFF.

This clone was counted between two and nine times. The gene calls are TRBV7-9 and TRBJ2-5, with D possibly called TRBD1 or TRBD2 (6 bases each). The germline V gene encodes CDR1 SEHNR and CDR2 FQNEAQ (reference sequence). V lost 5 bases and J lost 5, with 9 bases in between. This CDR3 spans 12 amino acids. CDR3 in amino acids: CASSKGGETQYF. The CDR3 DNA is TGTGCCAGCAGCAAAGGGGGGGAGACCCAGTACTTC.

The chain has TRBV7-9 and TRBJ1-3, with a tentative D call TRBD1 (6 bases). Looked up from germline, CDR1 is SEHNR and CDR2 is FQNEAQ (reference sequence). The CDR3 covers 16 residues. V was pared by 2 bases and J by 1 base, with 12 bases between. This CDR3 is CASSLIDRLSGNTIYF. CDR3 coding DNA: TGTGCCAGCAGCTTAATTGACAGGCTGTCTGGAAACACCATATATTTT.

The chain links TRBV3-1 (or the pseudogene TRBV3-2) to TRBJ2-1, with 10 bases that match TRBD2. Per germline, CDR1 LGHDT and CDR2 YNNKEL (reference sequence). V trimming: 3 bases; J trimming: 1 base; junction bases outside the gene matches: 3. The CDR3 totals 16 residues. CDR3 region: CASSHRLAGSYNEQFF. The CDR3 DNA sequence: TGTGCCAGCAGCCATCGACTAGCGGGTTCCTACAATGAGCAGTTCTTC.

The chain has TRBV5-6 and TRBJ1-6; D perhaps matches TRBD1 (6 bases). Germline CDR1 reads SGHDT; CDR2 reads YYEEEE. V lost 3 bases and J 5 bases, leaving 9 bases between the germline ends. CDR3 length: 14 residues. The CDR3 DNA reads TGTGCCAGCAGCTCCAGGGGTGATAATTCACCCCTCCACTTT. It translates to CASSSRGDNSPLHF.

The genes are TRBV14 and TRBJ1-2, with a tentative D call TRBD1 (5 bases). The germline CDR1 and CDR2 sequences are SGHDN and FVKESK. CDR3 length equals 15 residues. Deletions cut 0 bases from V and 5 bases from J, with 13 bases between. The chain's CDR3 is CASSQEPRGYYGYTF. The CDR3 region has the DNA TGTGCCAGCAGCCAAGAGCCTCGGGGGTATTATGGCTACACCTTC.

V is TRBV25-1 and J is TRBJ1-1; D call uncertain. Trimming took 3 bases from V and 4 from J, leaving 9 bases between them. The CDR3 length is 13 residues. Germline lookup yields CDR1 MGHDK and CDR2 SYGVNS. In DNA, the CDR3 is TGTGCCAGCAGTGATCGGGGATCCACTGAAGCTTTCTTT. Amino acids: CASSDRGSTEAFF.

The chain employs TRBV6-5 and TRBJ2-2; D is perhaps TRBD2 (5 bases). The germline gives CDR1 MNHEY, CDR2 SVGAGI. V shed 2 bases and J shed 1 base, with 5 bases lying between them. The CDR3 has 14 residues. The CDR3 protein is CASSYRENTGELFF. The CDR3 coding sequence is TGTGCCAGCAGTTACCGGGAGAACACCGGGGAGCTGTTTTTT.

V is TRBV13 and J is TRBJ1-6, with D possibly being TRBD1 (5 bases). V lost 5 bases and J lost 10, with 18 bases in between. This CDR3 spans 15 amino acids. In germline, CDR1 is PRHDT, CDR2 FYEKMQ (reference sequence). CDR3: CASSTLGGTRSPLHF. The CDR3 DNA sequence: TGTGCCAGCAGCACCTTGGGGGGGACCCGCTCACCCCTCCACTTT.

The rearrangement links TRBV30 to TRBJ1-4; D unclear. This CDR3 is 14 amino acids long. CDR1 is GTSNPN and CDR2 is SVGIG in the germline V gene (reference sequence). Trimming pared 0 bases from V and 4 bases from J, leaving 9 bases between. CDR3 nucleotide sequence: TGTGCCTGGAGTGTTTCGATGGGTAATGAAAAACTGTTTTTT. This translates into CAWSVSMGNEKLFF.

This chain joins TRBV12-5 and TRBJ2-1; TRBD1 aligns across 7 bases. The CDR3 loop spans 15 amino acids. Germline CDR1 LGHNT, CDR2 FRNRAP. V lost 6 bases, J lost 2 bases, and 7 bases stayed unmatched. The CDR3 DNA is TGTGCTAGTGGACGACAGGGTCCCGCCTACAATGAGCAGTTCTTC. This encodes CASGRQGPAYNEQFF.

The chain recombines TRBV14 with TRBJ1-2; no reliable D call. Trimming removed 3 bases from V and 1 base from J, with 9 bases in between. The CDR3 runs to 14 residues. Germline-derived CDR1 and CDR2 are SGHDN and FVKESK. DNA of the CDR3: TGTGCCAGCAGCCAGGGGAGAGGTAACTATGGCTACACCTTC. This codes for CASSQGRGNYGYTF.

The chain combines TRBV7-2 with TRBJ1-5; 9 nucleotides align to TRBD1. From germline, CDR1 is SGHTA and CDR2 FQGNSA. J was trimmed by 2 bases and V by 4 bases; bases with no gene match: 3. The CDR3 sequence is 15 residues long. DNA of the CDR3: TGTGCCAGCAGCTCCCGGACAGGGGGCAATCAGCCCCAGCATTTT. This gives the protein CASSSRTGGNQPQHF.